The clone carrying this TCR beta chain has more than one count but fewer than ten. CDR1 is MNHEY, CDR2 SMNVEV, per germline (reference sequence). This CDR3 contains 18 residues. The V and J ends lost 3 bases and 10 bases, in that order; junction bases with no gene match: 18. This specimen comes from a study of blood T cell repertoires in COVID-19. The overall study: Sources were T cells, B-cell-depleted T cells, or PBMCs; the material itself was cDNA or gDNA.

The assay was immunoSEQ multiplex PCR, and TCRdb's table has in-frame clones only and misses some. The sample consists of 100,000 to 150,000 clones, more than 80% of them appearing once. Source material: peripheral blood. The chain is built from TRBV27 and TRBJ2-3, with TRBD2 identical over 11 bases. The TCR sequence derives from a woman aged 80 or over with COVID-19, enrolled during active disease. The CDR3 DNA follows: TGTGCCAGCAGTTTCGGTAGCGGGAGGGCCCAATCGGGGATACCGCAGTATTTT. Its translation: CASSFGSGRAQSGIPQYF.